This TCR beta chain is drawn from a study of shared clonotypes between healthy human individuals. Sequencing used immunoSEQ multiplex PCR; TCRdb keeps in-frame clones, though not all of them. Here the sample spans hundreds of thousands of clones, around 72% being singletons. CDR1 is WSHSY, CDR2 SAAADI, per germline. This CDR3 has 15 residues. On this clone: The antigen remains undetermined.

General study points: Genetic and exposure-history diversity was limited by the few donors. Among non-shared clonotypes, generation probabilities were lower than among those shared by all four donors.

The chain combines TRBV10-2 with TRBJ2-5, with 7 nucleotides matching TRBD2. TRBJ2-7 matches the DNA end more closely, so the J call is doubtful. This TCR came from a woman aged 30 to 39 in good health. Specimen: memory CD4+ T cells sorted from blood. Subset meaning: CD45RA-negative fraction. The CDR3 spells CASSVPLAEGYEQYF. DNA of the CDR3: TGCGCCAGCAGTGTCCCGCTAGCGGAGGGATACGAGCAGTACTTC.